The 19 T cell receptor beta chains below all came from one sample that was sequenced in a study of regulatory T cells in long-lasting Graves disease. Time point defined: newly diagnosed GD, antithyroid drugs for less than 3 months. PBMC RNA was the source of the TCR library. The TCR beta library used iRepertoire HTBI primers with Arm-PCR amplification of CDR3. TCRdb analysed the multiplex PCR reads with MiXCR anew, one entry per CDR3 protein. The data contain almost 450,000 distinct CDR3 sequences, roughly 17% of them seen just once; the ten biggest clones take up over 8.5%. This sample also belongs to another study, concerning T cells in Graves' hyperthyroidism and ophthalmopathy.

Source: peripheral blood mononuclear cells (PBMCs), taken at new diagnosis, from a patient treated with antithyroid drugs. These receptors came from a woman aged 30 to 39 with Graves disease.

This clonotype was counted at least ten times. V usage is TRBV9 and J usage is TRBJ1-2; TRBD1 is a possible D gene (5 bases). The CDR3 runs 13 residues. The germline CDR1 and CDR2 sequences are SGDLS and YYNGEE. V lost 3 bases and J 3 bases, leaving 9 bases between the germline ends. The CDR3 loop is CASSEDTDYGYTF. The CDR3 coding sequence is TGTGCCAGCAGCGAGGACACTGACTATGGCTACACCTTC.

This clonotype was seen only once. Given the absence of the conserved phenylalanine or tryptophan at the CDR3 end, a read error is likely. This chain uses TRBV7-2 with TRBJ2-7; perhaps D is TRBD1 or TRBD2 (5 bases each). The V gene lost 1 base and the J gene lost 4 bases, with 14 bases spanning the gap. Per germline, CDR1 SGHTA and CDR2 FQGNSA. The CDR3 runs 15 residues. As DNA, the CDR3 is TGTGCCAGCAGCTTAGGGACTGAAGGGGCGTACGAGCAGTACCTC. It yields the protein CASSLGTEGAYEQYL.

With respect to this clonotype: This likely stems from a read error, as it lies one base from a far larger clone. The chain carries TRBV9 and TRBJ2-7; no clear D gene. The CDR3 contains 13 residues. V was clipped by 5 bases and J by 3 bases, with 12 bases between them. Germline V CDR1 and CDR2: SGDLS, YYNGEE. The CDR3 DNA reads TGTGCCAGCAGTGGTCGGAGAAGCTACGAGCAGTACTTC. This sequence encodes CASSGRRSYEQYF.

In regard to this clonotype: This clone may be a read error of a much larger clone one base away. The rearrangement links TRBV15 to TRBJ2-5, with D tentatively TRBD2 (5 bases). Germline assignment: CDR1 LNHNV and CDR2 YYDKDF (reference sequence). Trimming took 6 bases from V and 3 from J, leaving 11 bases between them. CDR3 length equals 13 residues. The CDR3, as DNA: TGTGCCACCAGTTACGACGGGAAAGAGACCCAGTACTTC. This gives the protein CATSYDGKETQYF. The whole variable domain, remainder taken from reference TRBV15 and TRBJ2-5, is DAMVIQNPRYQVTQFGKPVTLSCSQTLNHNVMYWYQQKSSQAPKLLFHYYDKDFNNEADTPDNFQSRRPNTSFCFLDIRSPGLGDTAMYLCATSYDGKETQYFGPGTRLLVL.

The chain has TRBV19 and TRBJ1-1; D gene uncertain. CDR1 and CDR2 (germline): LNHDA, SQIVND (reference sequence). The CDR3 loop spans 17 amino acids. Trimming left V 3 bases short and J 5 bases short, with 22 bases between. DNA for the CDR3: TGTGCCAGTAGTATTTTTTCTTTACGGACGCTGGGGACTGAAGCTTTCTTT. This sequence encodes CASSIFSLRTLGTEAFF.

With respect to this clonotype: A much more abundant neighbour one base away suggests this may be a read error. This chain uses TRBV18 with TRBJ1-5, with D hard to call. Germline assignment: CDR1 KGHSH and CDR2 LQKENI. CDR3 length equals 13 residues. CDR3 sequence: CASSPDPNQPRHF. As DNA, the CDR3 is TGTGCCAGCTCACCGGACCCCAATCAGCCCCGGCATTTT.

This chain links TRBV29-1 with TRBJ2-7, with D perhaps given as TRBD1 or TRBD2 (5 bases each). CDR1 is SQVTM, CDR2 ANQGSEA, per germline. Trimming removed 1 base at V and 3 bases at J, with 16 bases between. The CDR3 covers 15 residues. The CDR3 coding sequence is TGCAGCGTTGAAGCATTTGAGGGGATTGACTACGAGCAGTACTTC. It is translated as CSVEAFEGIDYEQYF.

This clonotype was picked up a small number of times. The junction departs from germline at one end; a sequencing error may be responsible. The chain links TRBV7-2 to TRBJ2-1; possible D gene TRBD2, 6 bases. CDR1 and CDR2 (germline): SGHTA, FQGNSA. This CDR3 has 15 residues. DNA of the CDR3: TGTGCCAGCAGCCCTGTTGGACGGGACTTTAATGAGCAGTCCTTC. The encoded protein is CASSPVGRDFNEQSF. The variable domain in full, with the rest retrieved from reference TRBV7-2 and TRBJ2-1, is GAGVSQSPSNKVTEKGKDVELRCDPISGHTALYWYRQSLGQGLEFLIYFQGNSAPDKSGLPSDRFSAERTGGSVSTLTIQRTQQEDSAVYLCASSPVGRDFNEQSFGPGTRLTVL.

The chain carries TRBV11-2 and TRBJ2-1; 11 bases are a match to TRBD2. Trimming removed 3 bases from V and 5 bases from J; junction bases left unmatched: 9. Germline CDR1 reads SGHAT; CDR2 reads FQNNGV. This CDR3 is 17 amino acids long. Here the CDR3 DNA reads TGTGCCAGCAGCTTCCCACTAGCGGGAGTGGCCCACAATGAGCAGTTCTTC. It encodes CASSFPLAGVAHNEQFF.

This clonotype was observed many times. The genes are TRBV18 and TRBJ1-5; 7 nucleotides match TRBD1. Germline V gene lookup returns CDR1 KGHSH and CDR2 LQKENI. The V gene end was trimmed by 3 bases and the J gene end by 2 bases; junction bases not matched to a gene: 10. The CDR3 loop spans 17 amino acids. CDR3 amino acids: CASSPLPLTGGNQPQHF. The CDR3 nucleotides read TGTGCCAGCTCACCGCTCCCGCTCACAGGGGGCAATCAGCCCCAGCATTTT.

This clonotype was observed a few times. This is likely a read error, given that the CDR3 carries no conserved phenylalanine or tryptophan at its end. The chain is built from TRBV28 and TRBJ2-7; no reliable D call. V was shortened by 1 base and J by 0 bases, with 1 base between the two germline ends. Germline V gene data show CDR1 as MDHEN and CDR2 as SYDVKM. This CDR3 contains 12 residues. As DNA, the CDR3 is TGTGCCAGCAGTTTATACTCCTACGAGCAGTACCTC. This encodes CASSLYSYEQYL.

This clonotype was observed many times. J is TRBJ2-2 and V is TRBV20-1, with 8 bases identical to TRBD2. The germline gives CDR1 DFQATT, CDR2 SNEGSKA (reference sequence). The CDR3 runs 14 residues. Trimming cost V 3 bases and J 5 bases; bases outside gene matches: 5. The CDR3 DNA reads TGCAGTGCTAGTTCGTCTAGCGGGACCGGGGAGCTGTTTTTT. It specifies CSASSSSGTGELFF.

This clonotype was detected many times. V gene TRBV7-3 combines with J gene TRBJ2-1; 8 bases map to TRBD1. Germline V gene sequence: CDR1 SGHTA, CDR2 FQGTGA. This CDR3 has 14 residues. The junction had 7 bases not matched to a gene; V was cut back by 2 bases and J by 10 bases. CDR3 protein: CASSLGQGTSEQFF. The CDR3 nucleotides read TGTGCCAGCAGCTTAGGACAGGGCACTTCGGAGCAGTTCTTC.

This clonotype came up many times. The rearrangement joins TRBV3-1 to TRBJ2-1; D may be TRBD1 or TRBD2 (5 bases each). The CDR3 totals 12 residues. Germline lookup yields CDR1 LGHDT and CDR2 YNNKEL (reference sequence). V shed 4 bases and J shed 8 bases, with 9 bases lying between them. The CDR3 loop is CASSPGGDEQFF. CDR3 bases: TGTGCCAGCAGCCCTGGGGGTGATGAGCAGTTCTTC.

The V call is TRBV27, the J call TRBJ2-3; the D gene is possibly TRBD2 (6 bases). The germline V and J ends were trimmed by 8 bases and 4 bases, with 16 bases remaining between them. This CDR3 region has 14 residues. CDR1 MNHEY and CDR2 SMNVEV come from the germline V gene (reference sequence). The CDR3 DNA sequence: TGTGCCAGCTCACCGGGGGACGGCGCAGATACGCAGTATTTT. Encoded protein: CASSPGDGADTQYF.

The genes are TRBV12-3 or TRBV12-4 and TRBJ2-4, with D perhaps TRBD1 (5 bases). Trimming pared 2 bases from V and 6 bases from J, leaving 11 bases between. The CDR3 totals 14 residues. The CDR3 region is CASSLRGLGNIQYF. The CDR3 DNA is TGTGCCAGCAGTTTAAGGGGTCTAGGAAACATTCAGTACTTC.

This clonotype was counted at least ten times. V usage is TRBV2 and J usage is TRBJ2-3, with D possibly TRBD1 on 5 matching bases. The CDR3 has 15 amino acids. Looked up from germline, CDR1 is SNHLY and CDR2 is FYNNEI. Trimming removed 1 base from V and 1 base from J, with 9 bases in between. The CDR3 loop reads CASSEEGAGTDTQYF. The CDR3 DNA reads TGTGCCAGCAGTGAAGAAGGGGCCGGCACAGATACGCAGTATTTT.

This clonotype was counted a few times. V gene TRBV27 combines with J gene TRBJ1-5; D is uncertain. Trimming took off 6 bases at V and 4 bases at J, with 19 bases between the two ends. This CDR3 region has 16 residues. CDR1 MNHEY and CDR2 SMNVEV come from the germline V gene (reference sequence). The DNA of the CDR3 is TGTGCCAGCAGCCCCTTATGGGCGGCCGCGAATCAGCCCCAGCATTTT. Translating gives CASSPLWAAANQPQHF.

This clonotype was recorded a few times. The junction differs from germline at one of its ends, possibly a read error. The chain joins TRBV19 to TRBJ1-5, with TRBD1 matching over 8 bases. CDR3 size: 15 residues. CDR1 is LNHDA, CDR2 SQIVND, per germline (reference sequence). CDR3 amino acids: CASSTRQGSNQPQHF. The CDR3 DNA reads TGTGCCAGCAGTACCAGACAGGGGAGCAATCAGCCCCAGCATTTT.